A single sample is the source of the 29 T cell receptor beta chains below, sequenced in a study of Ad26.COV2.S vaccination and SARS-CoV-2 variants. The protocol was immunoSEQ multiplex PCR, while the TCRdb copy is restricted to in-frame clones and leaves out a portion. The repertoire holds about 680,000 clones, around 92% seen once, with about 1.5% in the top ten. Noted treatment: 15 to 20 received Ad26.COV2.S at low or high dose, single or two shots; about five received placebo; per-sample allocation not given. Samples analyzed were those drawn on day 63 after the first vaccine or placebo injection. The sample in question was peripheral blood, obtained in a trial of Ad26.COV2.S vaccine versus placebo. The receptor source for this set is a person between 18 and 65 years old who received the Ad26.COV2.S COVID-19 vaccine or a placebo.

The chain uses TRBV19 and TRBJ2-4, with D possibly being TRBD1 or TRBD2 (5 bases each). The ends were cut back, 3 bases at V and 1 base at J, with 13 bases in the middle. This CDR3 is built from 16 residues. Germline V CDR1 and CDR2: LNHDA, SQIVND (reference sequence). The CDR3 loop is CASSMGVAEAKNIQYF. Here the CDR3 DNA reads TGTGCCAGTAGTATGGGGGTCGCGGAGGCCAAAAACATTCAGTACTTC.

The chain is built from TRBV2 and TRBJ2-2; 12 positions agree with TRBD1. CDR1 and CDR2 from the germline V gene are SNHLY and FYNNEI. The junction had 9 bases not matched to a gene; V was cut back by 10 bases and J by 6 bases. The CDR3 runs 15 residues. The CDR3 region has the DNA TGTGCCACCATGGGGGGACAGGGGGCGGCCGGGGAGCTGTTTTTT. It specifies CATMGGQGAAGELFF.

The chain joins TRBV4-3 to TRBJ2-7; D not resolved. Germline CDR1 is LGHNA and CDR2 is YSLEER. The length of the CDR3 is 15 residues. The germline V and J ends were trimmed by 0 bases and 0 bases, with 9 bases remaining between them. For the CDR3, the DNA is TGCGCCAGCAGCCAAGATCTGTACGGCTCCTACGAGCAGTACTTC. It translates to CASSQDLYGSYEQYF.

There are a few counts of this clone. V is TRBV5-1 and J is TRBJ1-1; 9 nucleotides match TRBD1. Germline CDR1 SGHRS, CDR2 YFSETQ. The length of the CDR3 is 16 residues. The J segment lost 1 base and the V segment lost 4 bases, leaving 8 bases of the junction unmatched. The CDR3: CASSTTGGIGNTEAFF. The CDR3 DNA reads as TGCGCCAGCAGCACCACAGGGGGCATAGGGAACACTGAAGCTTTCTTT.

The chain couples TRBV4-3 to TRBJ2-1; D might be TRBD1 (6 bases). Germline V gene data show CDR1 as LGHNA and CDR2 as YSLEER. V lost 4 bases, J lost 2 bases, and 15 bases lay in between. The CDR3 is made up of 16 amino acids. The CDR3 nucleotides are TGCGCCAGCAGCCCAAGTATCAGGGGCCCCTACAATGAGCAGTTCTTC. The encoded protein is CASSPSIRGPYNEQFF.

V is TRBV11-2 and J is TRBJ2-1; the match to TRBD2 covers 10 bases. The V gene's germline CDR1 is SGHAT and CDR2 FQNNGV. The CDR3 is made up of 15 amino acids. V was pared by 6 bases and J by 3 bases, with 5 bases of the junction left unmatched. CDR3 DNA sequence: TGTGCCAGCAGTTTTACTAGCGGGGACTACAATGAGCAGTTCTTC. Translating gives CASSFTSGDYNEQFF. Filled out from reference TRBV11-2 and TRBJ2-1, the complete variable domain reads EAGVAQSPRYKIIEKRQSVAFWCNPISGHATLYWYQQILGQGPKLLIQFQNNGVVDDSQLPKDRFSAERLKGVDSTLKIQPAKLEDSAVYLCASSFTSGDYNEQFFGPGTRLTVL.

The chain carries TRBV23-1 and TRBJ2-7, with a possible D match to TRBD1 (5 bases). TRBV23-1 is filed as an ORF, its function uncertain. Trimming cost V 7 bases and J 3 bases, with 22 bases left between them. This CDR3 is 16 amino acids long. Here the CDR3 reads CASTQDPRTYYYEQYF. The CDR3 nucleotides are TGCGCCAGCACACAGGACCCCCGAACCTATTACTACGAGCAGTACTTC.

The chain carries TRBV11-3 and TRBJ2-7; 9 bases line up with TRBD1. V trimming: 5 bases; J trimming: 0 bases; junction bases outside the gene matches: 5. CDR3 length: 15 amino acids. Germline V lookup: CDR1 SGHNT, CDR2 YENEEA. CDR3 nucleotides: TGTGCCAGCAGCCGTGGGACAGGGAACTCCTACGAGCAGTACTTC. This sequence encodes CASSRGTGNSYEQYF.

The chain couples TRBV4-2 to TRBJ2-4, with 7 bases lining up with TRBD2. Germline values: CDR1 LGHNA, CDR2 YNFKEQ. V was pared by 3 bases and J by 0 bases, with 8 bases of the junction left unmatched. The CDR3 sequence is 17 residues long. CDR3 sequence reads: CASSQDASGLAKNIQYF. The DNA for the CDR3 is TGTGCCAGCAGCCAGGACGCTAGCGGACTAGCCAAAAACATTCAGTACTTC.

The chain combines TRBV19 with TRBJ2-1, with 9 bases identical to TRBD2. This CDR3 has 17 amino acids. Trimming removed 1 base from V and 1 base from J; junction bases left unmatched: 5. From germline, CDR1 is LNHDA and CDR2 SQIVND (reference sequence). The CDR3 loop reads CASSIGSGRTSYNEQFF. CDR3 DNA sequence: TGTGCCAGTAGTATAGGGAGCGGGAGGACGTCCTACAATGAGCAGTTCTTC. Looking up the rest from reference TRBV19 and TRBJ2-1 gives the full variable domain: DGGITQSPKYLFRKEGQNVTLSCEQNLNHDAMYWYRQDPGQGLRLIYYSQIVNDFQKGDIAEGYSVSREKKESFPLTVTSAQKNPTAFYLCASSIGSGRTSYNEQFFGPGTRLTVL.

This clone has a handful of counts. This chain connects TRBV5-4 to TRBJ2-3; tentatively, D is TRBD1 or TRBD2 (5 bases each). The CDR3 consists of 15 residues. V lost 3 bases, J lost 5 bases, and 16 bases lay in between. CDR1 and CDR2 from the germline V gene are SGHNT and YYREEE (reference sequence). The CDR3 region is CASSSGPSTGDTQYF. The DNA of the CDR3 is TGTGCCAGCAGCTCGGGACCTTCCACAGGAGATACGCAGTATTTT. The whole variable domain, remainder taken from reference TRBV5-4 and TRBJ2-3, is ETGVTQSPTHLIKTRGQQVTLRCSSQSGHNTVSWYQQALGQGPQFIFQYYREEENGRGNFPPRFSGLQFPNYSSELNVNALELDDSALYLCASSSGPSTGDTQYFGPGTRLTVL.

The chain carries TRBV18 and TRBJ2-1, with D perhaps assigned TRBD1 or TRBD2 (5 bases each). The CDR3 is made up of 17 amino acids. Trimming took 1 base from V and 8 from J, leaving 21 bases between them. Per the germline V gene, CDR1 is KGHSH and CDR2 is LQKENI. This CDR3 reads CASSPRDVLGLLDEQFF. In DNA, the CDR3 is TGTGCCAGCTCACCACGGGACGTCCTCGGGTTACTTGATGAGCAGTTCTTC.

The chain employs TRBV5-4 and TRBJ1-1, with D possibly matching TRBD1 (5 bases). CDR1 is SGHNT and CDR2 is YYREEE in the germline V gene (reference sequence). The V and J ends lost 0 bases and 5 bases respectively, with 17 bases between them. The CDR3 totals 16 residues. In DNA, the CDR3 is TGTGCCAGCAGCTTGGAAATGGGGCTCCCCGGTACTGAAGCTTTCTTT. Translating it yields CASSLEMGLPGTEAFF.

This clone was detected only a few times. Distinct nucleotide sequences in the sample also encode this CDR3. The rearrangement joins TRBV19 to TRBJ1-2, with TRBD1 matching 8 bases. V shed 5 bases, J shed 5 bases, and the junction held 4 bases outside the gene matches. This CDR3 comprises 13 residues. Germline V lookup: CDR1 LNHDA, CDR2 SQIVND (reference sequence). CDR3 in DNA: TGTGCCAGTAGTCCTGGGACAGGATATGGCTACACCTTC. Translated, it gives CASSPGTGYGYTF.

The chain uses TRBV27 and TRBJ2-1; D not resolved. Germline assignment: CDR1 MNHEY and CDR2 SMNVEV (reference sequence). The CDR3 has 16 amino acids. Trimming removed 5 bases from V and 0 bases from J, with 14 bases in between. Written as DNA, the CDR3 is TGTGCCAGCAGTCCCCGGCCTCCAAGCTCCTACAATGAGCAGTTCTTC. Protein product: CASSPRPPSSYNEQFF.

DNA of the CDR3: TGTGCCACCTTCCGAAGGGGAAACTATAATTCACCCCTCCACTTT. This sequence encodes CATFRRGNYNSPLHF. The V and J genes are TRBV6-5 and TRBJ1-6; D perhaps matches TRBD1 (5 bases). This CDR3 contains 15 residues. Germline V CDR1 and CDR2: MNHEY, SVGAGI. V was trimmed by 10 bases and J by 3 bases, leaving 16 bases between them.

The chain carries TRBV19 and TRBJ1-4; no firm D call. The CDR3 contains 15 residues. Germline-derived CDR1 and CDR2 are LNHDA and SQIVND (reference sequence). Trimming took off 5 bases at V and 0 bases at J, with 10 bases between the two ends. Here the CDR3 DNA reads TGTGCCAGTAGTCTCCTATCTGCAACTAATGAAAAACTGTTTTTT. Protein product: CASSLLSATNEKLFF.

The CDR3 sequence is CASSGQGGTDTQYF. Here the CDR3 DNA reads TGTGCCAGCAGCGGACAGGGAGGCACAGATACGCAGTATTTT. V and J are TRBV7-2 and TRBJ2-3; TRBD1 agrees at 8 bases. CDR3 size: 14 residues. The germline V gene encodes CDR1 SGHTA and CDR2 FQGNSA. With V trimmed by 5 bases and J by 1 base, 2 bases remained unmatched.

The V call is TRBV14, the J call TRBJ2-5; D unresolved. The CDR3 is 12 amino acids. CDR1 is SGHDN, CDR2 FVKESK, per germline. V shed 3 bases and J shed 4 bases, with 6 bases lying between them. Here the CDR3 reads CASSHVAETQYF. CDR3 bases: TGTGCCAGCAGCCATGTGGCAGAGACCCAGTACTTC.

The chain combines TRBV2 with TRBJ1-6, with D hard to call. The V gene's germline CDR1 is SNHLY and CDR2 FYNNEI. This CDR3 region has 16 residues. V lost 5 bases and J 4 bases, leaving 15 bases between the germline ends. CDR3 sequence reads: CASSYPSTVYNSPLHF. CDR3 bases: TGTGCCAGCAGTTACCCCTCTACAGTTTATAATTCACCCCTCCACTTT.

The genes are TRBV19 and TRBJ2-7, with 9 bases lining up with TRBD1. The junction had 7 bases not matched to a gene; V was cut back by 3 bases and J by 4 bases. In germline, CDR1 is LNHDA, CDR2 SQIVND (reference sequence). CDR3 size: 15 residues. The CDR3 DNA reads as TGTGCCAGTAGTATGGGGGACAGGGCGGGTTACGAGCAGTACTTC. Its translation: CASSMGDRAGYEQYF.

This sequence joins TRBV5-1 and TRBJ1-5; possibly TRBD1 for D (5 bases). The V end lost 4 bases, the J end lost 7 bases, and 18 bases lay between the germline ends. This CDR3 spans 15 amino acids. From germline, CDR1 is SGHRS and CDR2 YFSETQ. CDR3 coding DNA: TGCGCCAGCAGCATTAGGGGAGAGGGGAACCAGCCCCAGCATTTT. This gives the protein CASSIRGEGNQPQHF.

This clone occurred a few times. The chain combines TRBV5-4 with TRBJ1-3, with D possibly being TRBD1 (6 bases). This CDR3 contains 14 residues. Germline CDR1 and CDR2: SGHNT and YYREEE (reference sequence). With 5 bases removed from V and 1 base from J, the gap between germline ends came to 10 bases. The chain's CDR3 is CASRPQGSGNTIYF. The CDR3 bases are TGTGCCAGCAGGCCTCAGGGGTCTGGAAACACCATATATTTT.

The chain combines TRBV29-1 with TRBJ1-2; no reliable D call. Germline V lookup: CDR1 SQVTM, CDR2 ANQGSEA. V gave up 6 bases and J gave up 2 bases, with 13 bases separating them. The CDR3 extends over 13 amino acids. Here the CDR3 reads CSVPDAHNYGYTF. In DNA form, the CDR3 reads TGCAGCGTACCAGACGCCCACAACTATGGCTACACCTTC.

The CDR3 nucleotides are TGCAGCGTTGTAAGGGGGGTCGGCAGGGGATATGGCTACACCTTC. It specifies CSVVRGVGRGYGYTF. The V call is TRBV29-1, the J call TRBJ1-2; D perhaps matches TRBD1 (6 bases). Trimming took off 4 bases at V and 5 bases at J, with 20 bases between the two ends. The CDR3 spans 15 residues. Per the germline V gene, CDR1 is SQVTM and CDR2 is ANQGSEA.

The chain carries TRBV10-3 and TRBJ1-1; D gene uncertain. The germline CDR1 and CDR2 sequences are ENHRY and SYGVKD. Trimming removed 3 bases at V and 7 bases at J, with 15 bases between. The CDR3 consists of 14 residues. CDR3 DNA: TGTGCCATCAGTGACTTTCTGGACGGGGATGAAGCTTTCTTT. It encodes CAISDFLDGDEAFF.

This chain links TRBV7-6 with TRBJ1-6, with 9 nucleotides matching TRBD1. There are 15 residues in the CDR3. V dropped 5 bases and J dropped 7; count of bases not matched to a gene: 6. Germline CDR1 reads SGHVS; CDR2 reads FNYEAQ. The CDR3 DNA is TGTGCCAGCAGCACCGGGACAGGGCCCAATTCACCCCTCCACTTT. It translates to CASSTGTGPNSPLHF. Looking up the rest from reference TRBV7-6 and TRBJ1-6 gives the full variable domain: GAGVSQSPRYKVTKRGQDVALRCDPISGHVSLYWYRQALGQGPEFLTYFNYEAQQDKSGLPNDRFSAERPEGSISTLTIQRTEQRDSAMYRCASSTGTGPNSPLHFGNGTRLTVT.

The chain is built from TRBV20-1 and TRBJ2-5; TRBD2 might be the D (5 bases). The germline gives CDR1 DFQATT, CDR2 SNEGSKA (reference sequence). The CDR3 has 15 amino acids. Trimming removed 3 bases at V and 5 bases at J, with 19 bases between. The CDR3: CSASIPGAGRETQYF. CDR3 nucleotides: TGCAGTGCTAGTATCCCCGGCGCGGGTCGGGAGACCCAGTACTTC.

The chain joins TRBV30 to TRBJ2-5; D not resolved. Trimming pared 0 bases from V and 4 bases from J, leaving 6 bases between. The length of the CDR3 is 12 residues. Germline V gene data show CDR1 as GTSNPN and CDR2 as SVGIG (reference sequence). As DNA, the CDR3 is TGTGCCTGGAGTGTAAACGGAGAGACCCAGTACTTC. Amino acid sequence: CAWSVNGETQYF.